Below are 21 T cell receptor beta chains sequenced from a single sample in a study of blood T cell repertoires in COVID-19. Profiling relied on immunoSEQ multiplex PCR, and the TCRdb table lists in-frame clones only, not all of them. The sample holds fewer than 200,000 clones; 75% to 80% are singletons and the top ten take roughly 9.4%. The material sequenced was peripheral blood. The receptor set was obtained from a woman in her 50s with active or convalescent COVID-19.

V gene TRBV5-6 combines with J gene TRBJ2-5; a possible D gene is TRBD1 (6 bases). The CDR3 totals 13 residues. Trimming pared 3 bases from V and 3 bases from J, leaving 9 bases between. Germline V CDR1 and CDR2: SGHDT, YYEEEE. The CDR3 coding sequence is TGTGCCAGCAGCTCCTACAGGGAAGAGACCCAGTACTTC. Residues: CASSSYREETQYF.

CDR3 sequence reads: CASSYEGGREAFF. CDR3 bases: TGTGCCAGCAGTTACGAGGGGGGGCGCGAAGCTTTCTTT. The rearrangement links TRBV7-3 to TRBJ1-1; D is possibly TRBD1 (6 bases). The CDR3 length is 13 residues. The V gene lost 6 bases and the J gene lost 8 bases, with 16 bases spanning the gap. Germline lookup yields CDR1 SGHTA and CDR2 FQGTGA.

The CDR3 nucleotides are TGTGCCAGCAGCTTTATACAGGCTGGGGGCTACACCTTC. Translation gives CASSFIQAGGYTF. This chain joins TRBV7-9 and TRBJ1-2; TRBD1 might be the D (5 bases). Germline V gene sequence: CDR1 SEHNR, CDR2 FQNEAQ (reference sequence). The CDR3 loop spans 13 amino acids. The germline V and J ends were trimmed by 3 bases and 8 bases, with 13 bases remaining between them.

The chain combines TRBV20-1 with TRBJ1-1, with 10 bases lining up with TRBD1. V was clipped by 6 bases and J by 11 bases; unmatched bases: 6. Per germline, CDR1 DFQATT and CDR2 SNEGSKA (reference sequence). This CDR3 has 11 amino acids. In DNA, the CDR3 is TGCAGTGCCCAAAGGACAGGGGGGGCTTTCTTT. Translating gives CSAQRTGGAFF.

The gene calls are TRBV5-4 and TRBJ1-2; 8 positions agree with TRBD1. The CDR3 is 13 amino acids. With V trimmed by 4 bases and J by 4 bases, 3 bases remained unmatched. Germline values: CDR1 SGHNT, CDR2 YYREEE (reference sequence). CDR3 region: CASSGGTGYGYTF. The CDR3 DNA reads as TGTGCCAGCAGCGGCGGGACAGGCTATGGCTACACCTTC.

The table lists this clone with a count of one. V is TRBV7-2 and J is TRBJ2-1; 8 bases agree with TRBD2. V trimming: 5 bases; J trimming: 2 bases; junction bases outside the gene matches: 5. The CDR3 is 15 residues long. Germline V gives CDR1 SGHTA, CDR2 FQGNSA. CDR3 in DNA: TGTGCCAGCAGCCCTAGCGGGCCGACCTACAATGAGCAGTTCTTC. Translating it yields CASSPSGPTYNEQFF. Complete variable domain (other parts from reference TRBV7-2 and TRBJ2-1): GAGVSQSPSNKVTEKGKDVELRCDPISGHTALYWYRQSLGQGLEFLIYFQGNSAPDKSGLPSDRFSAERTGGSVSTLTIQRTQQEDSAVYLCASSPSGPTYNEQFFGPGTRLTVL.

The J gene is TRBJ2-1, the V gene TRBV5-1, with 10 positions matching TRBD2. The CDR3 covers 17 residues. The V gene's germline CDR1 is SGHRS and CDR2 YFSETQ. V lost 3 bases and J lost 5; bases outside the gene matches: 11. The CDR3 loop reads CASSSTLGLARDNEQFF. The CDR3 DNA reads TGCGCCAGCAGCTCTACCCTGGGACTAGCGCGAGACAATGAGCAGTTCTTC.

In nucleotides, the CDR3 is TGTGCCAGCAGCGATAGACGGGAGGGCACAGATACGCAGTATTTT. This codes for CASSDRREGTDTQYF. V and J are TRBV2 and TRBJ2-3; 7 nucleotides line up with TRBD2. Per the germline V gene, CDR1 is SNHLY and CDR2 is FYNNEI. Losses at the gene ends were 6 bases for V and 1 base for J; bases not matched to a gene: 7. This CDR3 is 15 amino acids long.

The gene calls are TRBV11-3 and TRBJ1-2; D may be TRBD1 (6 bases). V was pared by 2 bases and J by 6 bases, with 28 bases between. Looked up from germline, CDR1 is SGHNT and CDR2 is YENEEA. The CDR3 sequence is 19 residues long. The CDR3 loop reads CASSLPLFTVGQLFDGYTF. CDR3 nucleotides: TGTGCCAGCAGCTTACCGTTATTTACCGTAGGACAGTTGTTTGATGGCTACACCTTC.

The chain is built from TRBV5-1 and TRBJ2-1; 11 bases line up with TRBD2. Losses at the gene ends were 2 bases for V and 3 bases for J; bases not matched to a gene: 4. Per the germline V gene, CDR1 is SGHRS and CDR2 is YFSETQ. The CDR3 has 16 amino acids. Written as DNA, the CDR3 is TGCGCCAGCAGCTTCTCCGGGACTAGCGGCTACAATGAGCAGTTCTTC. Amino acid sequence: CASSFSGTSGYNEQFF.

This chain uses TRBV12-3 or TRBV12-4 with TRBJ1-2; 10 bases map to TRBD1. The V segment lost 3 bases and the J segment 8 bases; nucleotides outside the gene matches: 3. The length of the CDR3 is 13 residues. The DNA for the CDR3 is TGTGCCAGCAGTTTGACAGGGGGCCGAGGCTACACCTTC. Amino acid sequence: CASSLTGGRGYTF.

V gene TRBV27 combines with J gene TRBJ1-6; possibly TRBD1 for D (6 bases). This CDR3 is built from 15 residues. Trimming removed 3 bases from V and 10 bases from J, with 16 bases in between. CDR1 is MNHEY and CDR2 is SMNVEV in the germline V gene (reference sequence). The CDR3 sequence is CASSFGTGLRSPLHF. The CDR3, as DNA: TGTGCCAGCAGTTTCGGAACAGGGTTGAGGTCACCCCTCCACTTT.

The DNA of the CDR3 is TGCGCCAGCAGCTTGGAGGCAGGGGACGAAAAACTGTTTTTT. It encodes CASSLEAGDEKLFF. The rearrangement uses TRBV5-1 and TRBJ1-4; D is perhaps TRBD1 (6 bases). Germline CDR1 reads SGHRS; CDR2 reads YFSETQ. The CDR3 is 14 amino acids. Trimming left V 0 bases short and J 8 bases short, with 11 bases between.

The rearrangement joins TRBV7-2 to TRBJ2-5, with TRBD2 matching over 7 bases. This CDR3 is built from 13 residues. Germline-derived CDR1 and CDR2 are SGHTA and FQGNSA. The V segment lost 8 bases and the J segment 5 bases; nucleotides outside the gene matches: 8. The CDR3 is CASAGGSLETQYF. The CDR3 nucleotides are TGTGCCAGCGCCGGGGGGTCCTTGGAGACCCAGTACTTC.

The chain employs TRBV7-2 and TRBJ2-3; no definite D call. V lost 5 bases to trimming and J lost 7 bases, with 10 bases between them. The CDR3 is 12 residues long. CDR1 is SGHTA, CDR2 FQGNSA, per germline. The CDR3 here is CASSAQRNTQYF. The CDR3, as DNA: TGTGCCAGCAGCGCCCAGAGGAATACGCAGTATTTT. Complete variable domain (other parts from reference TRBV7-2 and TRBJ2-3): GAGVSQSPSNKVTEKGKDVELRCDPISGHTALYWYRQSLGQGLEFLIYFQGNSAPDKSGLPSDRFSAERTGGSVSTLTIQRTQQEDSAVYLCASSAQRNTQYFGPGTRLTVL.

The CDR3 bases are TGTGCGATGCCCGGGCGGGGCCCTTGTTCACCCCTCCACTTT. Protein product: CAMPGRGPCSPLHF. The rearrangement joins TRBV21-1 to TRBJ1-6. TRBV21-1 is noted as a pseudogene. The CDR3 has 14 amino acids.

The chain joins TRBV7-8 to TRBJ2-1; tentatively, D is TRBD2 (6 bases). The ends were cut back, 5 bases at V and 1 base at J, with 15 bases in the middle. The CDR3 runs to 16 residues. Germline lookup yields CDR1 SGHVS and CDR2 FQNEAQ. The CDR3 DNA follows: TGTGCCAGCAGCATTTCCGGGACTCAGTCCTACAATGAGCAGTTCTTC. This translates into CASSISGTQSYNEQFF.

The rearrangement links TRBV5-5 to TRBJ2-7; the D is unclear. Looked up from germline, CDR1 is SGHKS and CDR2 is YYEKEE (reference sequence). Trimming stripped 3 bases from V and 1 base from J, with 14 bases between. The CDR3 extends over 15 amino acids. CDR3 amino acids: CASSSEAQRSYEQYF. The CDR3 bases are TGTGCCAGCAGCTCAGAGGCGCAGAGATCCTACGAGCAGTACTTC.

The chain joins TRBV7-9 to TRBJ1-6; 10 bases fit TRBD1. V shed 3 bases and J 6 bases; nucleotides not matched to a gene: 5. Germline V gene sequence: CDR1 SEHNR, CDR2 FQNEAQ (reference sequence). The CDR3 spans 16 residues. The CDR3 DNA sequence: TGTGCCAGCAGCTTCCCCAGGACAGGGGGTAATTCACCCCTCCACTTT. Protein: CASSFPRTGGNSPLHF.

The CDR3 DNA follows: TGCGCCAGCAGCCAAGCAGGGGCCACAGGCTACACCTTC. Translation: CASSQAGATGYTF. The chain uses TRBV4-3 and TRBJ1-2, with D maybe TRBD1 (6 bases). This CDR3 is 13 amino acids long. Germline CDR1 reads LGHNA; CDR2 reads YSLEER. Deletions cut 1 base from V and 8 bases from J, with 11 bases between.

The DNA of the CDR3 is TGTGCCAGCAGCGTCAATAGCGGGGAAGAGACCCAGTACTTC. As protein: CASSVNSGEETQYF. The chain uses TRBV9 and TRBJ2-5; 8 positions match TRBD2. The J segment lost 3 bases and the V segment lost 2 bases, leaving 3 bases of the junction unmatched. The CDR3 covers 14 residues. The germline V gene encodes CDR1 SGDLS and CDR2 YYNGEE. The full variable domain, rest sourced from reference TRBV9 and TRBJ2-5, is DSGVTQTPKHLITATGQRVTLRCSPRSGDLSVYWYQQSLDQGLQFLIQYYNGEERAKGNILERFSAQQFPDLHSELNLSSLELGDSALYFCASSVNSGEETQYFGPGTRLLVL.